Listed below are T cell receptor beta chains from one sample, sequenced in a study of blood T cells in healthy people across ages. TCRdb reprocessed the 5' RACE reads via MiXCR and lists one record per CDR3 protein. The sample holds fewer than 800,000 distinct CDR3 sequences, 25% seen once. This same sample was also part of a study on T cells of mothers and their children.

The material sequenced was blood. These receptors came from a boy aged 10-17 years in good health. Each CDR3 is given with its conserved first and last residue. The D gene is left open where the match is weak. Expanded clones get a size class; other rows say once, few or many, or leave the size out.

clone_size j_call d_call cdr3_length v_call cdr3_aa cdr3_nt
few TRBJ1-3 NA 15 TRBV12-3/TRBV12-4 CASSFTRGYGNTIYF TGTGCCAGCAGTTTTACCCGAGGCTACGGAAACACCATATATTTT
NA TRBJ1-2 TRBD1 16 TRBV9 CASSVNSGQGTYGYTF TGTGCCAGCAGCGTAAATTCAGGACAGGGGACCTATGGCTACACCTTC
many TRBJ2-7 TRBD1 15 TRBV6-5 CASSPPGQGAYEQYF TGTGCCAGCAGTCCTCCGGGACAGGGGGCCTACGAGCAGTACTTC
NA TRBJ2-3 NA 16 TRBV14 CASSQDRVASTDTQYF TGTGCCAGCAGCCAAGATAGGGTAGCGAGCACAGATACGCAGTATTTT
NA TRBJ2-1 TRBD2 15 TRBV5-1 CASSKTSGSQDEQFF TGCGCCAGCAGCAAGACTAGCGGGAGTCAGGATGAGCAGTTCTTC
NA TRBJ1-5 NA 14 TRBV6-5 CASRAGYSNQPQHF TGTGCCAGCAGGGCGGGCTATAGCAATCAGCCCCAGCATTTT
NA TRBJ2-1 NA 16 TRBV29-1 CSVDQGPDGTGNEQFF TGCAGCGTTGACCAGGGGCCGGACGGAACGGGCAATGAGCAGTTCTTC
NA TRBJ2-3 NA 13 TRBV29-1 CSVEPPQVATQYF TGCAGCGTTGAACCCCCCCAGGTAGCTACGCAGTATTTT
NA TRBJ2-5 TRBD2 17 TRBV6-2/TRBV6-3 CASRDWTSGLYQETQYF TGTGCCAGCAGGGATTGGACTAGCGGGTTGTACCAAGAGACCCAGTACTTC
NA TRBJ2-3 TRBD2 15 TRBV10-3 CAIRPSGSGIDTQYF TGTGCCATCAGACCAAGCGGGAGTGGGATAGATACGCAGTATTTT
few TRBJ1-2 NA 13 TRBV29-1 CSVGVRQGHGYTF TGCAGCGTTGGCGTGCGGCAGGGGCATGGCTACACCTTC
few TRBJ2-7 TRBD2 13 TRBV6-5 CASRVAGGYEQYF TGTGCCAGCAGAGTAGCGGGAGGGTACGAGCAGTACTTC
few TRBJ2-5 TRBD2 16 TRBV28 CASSFRLAGVIETQYF TGTGCCAGCAGTTTCCGTCTAGCGGGAGTGATAGAGACCCAGTACTTC
few TRBJ2-7 TRBD1 15 TRBV20-1 CSADLRDRGTYEQYF TGCAGTGCCGACCTCCGGGACAGGGGCACCTACGAGCAGTACTTC
few TRBJ2-5 NA 13 TRBV2 CASSEERGATQYF TGTGCCAGCAGTGAAGAGAGGGGAGCGACCCAGTACTTC
few TRBJ1-4 NA 14 TRBV7-9 CASSRPDAFGKLFF TGTGCCAGCAGCCGCCCAGACGCGTTTGGAAAACTGTTTTTT
NA TRBJ1-4 NA 15 TRBV7-9 CASNRGNGWKEKLFF TGTGCCAGCAACCGAGGGAACGGGTGGAAAGAAAAACTGTTTTTT
NA TRBJ2-7 NA 12 TRBV7-2 CASTPGSYEQYF TGTGCCAGCACCCCCGGCAGTTACGAGCAGTACTTC
few TRBJ1-2 NA 14 TRBV19 CASSIKISSYGYTF TGTGCCAGTAGTATAAAGATTTCATCTTATGGCTACACCTTC
few TRBJ2-5 NA 15 TRBV20-1 CSARDLSGVQETQYF TGCAGTGCTAGAGATCTCTCAGGGGTCCAAGAGACCCAGTACTTC
NA TRBJ1-3 NA 16 TRBV7-2 CASSLTSGGTGNTIYF TGTGCCAGCAGCTTAACTTCTGGAGGGACGGGAAACACCATATATTTT
few TRBJ2-7 NA 13 TRBV27 CASSSGIVGEQYF TGTGCCAGCAGTAGCGGAATAGTTGGCGAGCAGTACTTC
NA TRBJ2-1 NA 14 TRBV20-1 CSASKGSSYNEQFF TGCAGTGCTAGTAAGGGGAGCTCCTACAATGAGCAGTTCTTC
once TRBJ2-7 TRBD2 18 TRBV27 CASSSQGLAGPTGYEQYF TGTGCCAGCAGTTCCCAGGGACTAGCGGGACCGACGGGATACGAGCAGTACTTC
NA TRBJ2-1 TRBD1 16 TRBV2 CASSEAGTGINNEQFF TGTGCCAGCAGCGAAGCCGGGACAGGGATTAACAATGAGCAGTTCTTC
few TRBJ2-1 TRBD2 14 TRBV6-2/TRBV6-3 CASSRSGGAGEQFF TGTGCCAGCAGCCGAAGCGGGGGGGCCGGTGAGCAGTTCTTC
NA TRBJ2-3 NA 16 TRBV7-9 CASSLVQIPSTDTQYF TGTGCCAGCAGCTTAGTCCAGATCCCTAGCACAGATACGCAGTATTTT
NA TRBJ1-5 TRBD1 16 TRBV12-5 CASRDSAPYSNQPQHF TGTGCTAGCCGGGACAGCGCCCCATATAGCAATCAGCCCCAGCATTTT
NA TRBJ1-2 NA 13 TRBV20-1 CSARRRLLYGYTF TGCAGTGCTAGACGCAGGTTACTCTATGGCTACACCTTC
NA TRBJ1-5 TRBD1 14 TRBV20-1 CSARETGWGQPQHF TGCAGTGCTAGGGAGACAGGGTGGGGTCAGCCCCAGCATTTT
few TRBJ2-1 TRBD2 15 TRBV9 CASSPSGGSGSEQFF TGTGCCAGTTCCCCTAGCGGCGGGAGTGGGAGTGAGCAGTTCTTC
few TRBJ2-3 NA 12 TRBV29-1 CSVGIVVDTQYF TGCAGCGTTGGAATAGTCGTGGATACGCAGTATTTT
many TRBJ1-2 TRBD1 14 TRBV6-5 CASRLQGAGYGYTF TGTGCCAGCAGATTACAGGGGGCCGGCTATGGCTACACCTTC
few TRBJ2-5 NA 15 TRBV15 CATSRDPRTTETQYF TGTGCCACCAGCAGAGATCCCCGGACCACAGAGACCCAGTACTTC
NA TRBJ2-3 TRBD2 14 TRBV7-3 CASSFRLAPDTQYF TGTGCCAGCAGCTTCAGACTAGCCCCAGATACGCAGTATTTT
few TRBJ2-7 NA 15 TRBV27 CASISFAQDYYEQYF TGTGCCAGCATCAGCTTCGCGCAGGACTACTACGAGCAGTACTTC
NA TRBJ1-1 TRBD1 12 TRBV29-1 CSGGDRGHEAFF TGCAGCGGTGGCGACAGGGGCCATGAAGCTTTCTTT
NA TRBJ1-6 NA 13 TRBV14 CASSRQYNSPLHF TGTGCCAGCAGCCGACAATATAATTCACCCCTCCACTTT
NA TRBJ2-1 NA 18 TRBV10-3 CAISTLDKDREVHNEQFF TGTGCCATCAGTACCCTCGACAAAGACAGGGAGGTCCACAATGAGCAGTTCTTC
few TRBJ1-2 TRBD1 14 TRBV7-2 CASSSTGENNGYTF TGTGCCAGCAGCTCCACAGGGGAAAATAATGGCTACACCTTC
NA TRBJ2-7 NA 14 TRBV5-1 CASRLISTGYEQYF TGCGCCAGCAGATTAATTAGTACAGGGTACGAGCAGTACTTC
NA TRBJ1-2 NA 15 TRBV6-2/TRBV6-3 CASSSPGEIFYGYTF TGTGCCAGCAGTTCCCCGGGAGAAATTTTCTATGGCTACACCTTC
few TRBJ2-7 TRBD1 16 TRBV4-3 CASSQDSGTGIYEQYF TGCGCCAGCAGCCAAGACTCCGGGACAGGGATCTACGAGCAGTACTTC
NA TRBJ2-3 TRBD2 16 TRBV28 CASSFFGRESTDTQYF TGTGCCAGCAGTTTCTTCGGGCGGGAGAGCACAGATACGCAGTATTTT
NA TRBJ2-5 TRBD2 17 TRBV12-3/TRBV12-4 CASSRGLAGGPGETQYF TGTGCCAGCAGTAGAGGACTAGCGGGAGGGCCTGGGGAGACCCAGTACTTC